Listed here are 8 T cell receptor beta chains from one sample, sequenced in a study of cytomegalovirus exposure and HLA in healthy donors listed by TCRdb under 2017. The method behind the library was the immunoSEQ multiplex PCR assay. A mixture of 60 forward primers for TCR Vbeta segments and 13 reverse primers for TCR Jbeta segments was used in the multiplex PCR. This is the immuneACCESS table as TCRdb keeps it, with only in-frame sequences that have V and J called. A part of the clones is gone; compared with another copy, unresolved V genes explain less than half, and the rest is unexplained. The sample yields 120,000 to 150,000 clones; 82% were counted once. The ten largest account for 4.5% to 6% of the sample. The sample consisted of PBMCs. These receptors were taken from a man aged 25-40 years in good health and CMV-seropositive.

V and J are TRBV15 and TRBJ2-7, with D possibly matching TRBD2 (5 bases). V lost 3 bases and J 6 bases, leaving 12 bases between the germline ends. Germline assignment: CDR1 LNHNV and CDR2 YYDKDF (reference sequence). The CDR3 runs to 13 residues. In DNA form, the CDR3 reads TGTGCCACCAGCAGGACCGGGGTGGGCGAGCAGTACTTC. Translation: CATSRTGVGEQYF.

This chain joins TRBV28 and TRBJ2-1, with 9 nucleotides matching TRBD2. V gave up 3 bases and J gave up 4 bases; unmatched junction bases: 4. Germline V CDR1 and CDR2: MDHEN, SYDVKM. The CDR3 has 15 residues. The DNA for the CDR3 is TGTGCCAGCAGTTTTAGGGCGGGAGGGTACAATGAGCAGTTCTTC. Its protein is CASSFRAGGYNEQFF.

This chain joins TRBV5-1 and TRBJ2-6, with TRBD2 identical over 7 bases. Germline lookup yields CDR1 SGHRS and CDR2 YFSETQ. The CDR3 consists of 18 residues. Losses at the gene ends were 4 bases for V and 3 bases for J; bases not matched to a gene: 13. CDR3 sequence (DNA): TGCGCCAGCAGCCCTACCTTGGGGGGGATAGGTGGGGCCAACGTCCTGACTTTC. Its translation is CASSPTLGGIGGANVLTF.

The sample holds one count of this clone. V gene TRBV30 combines with J gene TRBJ1-6; no clear D. This CDR3 is 13 amino acids long. Trimming shortened V by 8 bases and J by 10 bases, and 18 bases separated the two germline ends. The V gene's germline CDR1 is GTSNPN and CDR2 SVGIG (reference sequence). The CDR3 bases are TGTGCCGGGCGGGCTACACCTGGGTCACCCCTCCACTTT. Encoded protein: CAGRATPGSPLHF.

The chain joins TRBV7-2 to TRBJ2-6; 8 bases are a match to TRBD1. With V trimmed by 5 bases and J by 4 bases, 10 bases remained unmatched. The CDR3 consists of 17 residues. The germline V gene has CDR1 SGHTA and CDR2 FQGNSA. CDR3 amino acids: CASSVPQGASGANVLTF. The CDR3 DNA follows: TGTGCCAGCAGCGTACCCCAGGGGGCCTCAGGGGCCAACGTCCTGACTTTC.

About this clone: The junction does not match germline at one end; this may be a read error. This rearrangement joins TRBV7-9 to TRBJ2-1; D unclear. CDR3 length: 8 residues. Germline CDR1 SEHNR, CDR2 FQNEAQ (reference sequence). The CDR3 is CSSSRLFF. CDR3 coding DNA: TGTTCCAGCAGCAGACTGTTCTTC.

V gene TRBV6-5 combines with J gene TRBJ2-7, with 7 bases identical to TRBD2. CDR1 is MNHEY and CDR2 is SVGAGI in the germline V gene. This CDR3 region has 15 residues. The V segment lost 0 bases and the J segment 3 bases; nucleotides outside the gene matches: 5. The CDR3 loop reads CASSYSGGDNYEQYF. In DNA, the CDR3 is TGTGCCAGCAGTTACTCGGGGGGGGATAACTACGAGCAGTACTTC.

The gene calls are TRBV27 and TRBJ2-7; D remains ambiguous. V lost 5 bases to trimming and J lost 0 bases, with 11 bases between them. The CDR3 sequence is 14 residues long. Germline assignment: CDR1 MNHEY and CDR2 SMNVEV (reference sequence). CDR3 in DNA: TGTGCCAGCAGTCTCAAATACGGCTCCTACGAGCAGTACTTC. Its protein product is CASSLKYGSYEQYF.